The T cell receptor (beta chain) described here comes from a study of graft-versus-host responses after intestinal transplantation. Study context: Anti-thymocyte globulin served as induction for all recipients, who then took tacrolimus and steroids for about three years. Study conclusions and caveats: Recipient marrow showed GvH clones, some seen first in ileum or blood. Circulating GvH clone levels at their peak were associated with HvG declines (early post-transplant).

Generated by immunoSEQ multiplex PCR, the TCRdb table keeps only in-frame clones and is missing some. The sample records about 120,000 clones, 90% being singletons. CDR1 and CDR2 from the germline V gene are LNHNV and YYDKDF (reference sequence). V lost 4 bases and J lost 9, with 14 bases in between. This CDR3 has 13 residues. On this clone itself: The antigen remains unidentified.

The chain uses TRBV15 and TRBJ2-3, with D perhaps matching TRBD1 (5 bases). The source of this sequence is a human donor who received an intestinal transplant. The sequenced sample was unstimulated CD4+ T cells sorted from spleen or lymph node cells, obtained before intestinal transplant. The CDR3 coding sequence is TGTGCCACCAGCAAAGGGGCCGGTTTGACGCAGTATTTT. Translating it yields CATSKGAGLTQYF.